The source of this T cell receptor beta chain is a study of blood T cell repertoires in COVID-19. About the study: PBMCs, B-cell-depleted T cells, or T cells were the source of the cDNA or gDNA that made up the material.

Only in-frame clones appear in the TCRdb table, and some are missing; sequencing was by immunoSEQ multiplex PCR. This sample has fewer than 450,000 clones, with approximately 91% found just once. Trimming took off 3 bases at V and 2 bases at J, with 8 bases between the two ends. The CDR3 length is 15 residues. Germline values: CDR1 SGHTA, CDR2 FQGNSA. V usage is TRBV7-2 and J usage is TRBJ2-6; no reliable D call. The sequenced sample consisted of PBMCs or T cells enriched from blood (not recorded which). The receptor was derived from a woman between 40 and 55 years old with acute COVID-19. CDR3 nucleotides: TGTGCCAGCAGCTTTAGACATGCTGGGGCCAACGTCCTGACTTTC. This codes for CASSFRHAGANVLTF.